This TCR beta chain comes out of a study of T-cell reconstitution after alpha-beta-depleted transplantation in children. The CDR3 has 14 amino acids. Trimming removed 6 bases at V and 0 bases at J, with 7 bases between. Germline CDR1 SGHKS, CDR2 YYEKEE (reference sequence). Study results and limitations: After one year, T-cell counts and TCRbeta diversity mostly came from new T cells.

Preparation of the TCRbeta library used unique molecular identifiers. Using its own MiXCR run on the PCR reads, TCRdb lists one record per CDR3 protein. The sample has more than 300,000 distinct CDR3 sequences; roughly 17% are singletons. Worth noting for this clonotype: Its antigen is currently unknown.

The sample was PBMCs, mostly from graft donor cells, taken 360 days after TCRalphabeta/CD19-depleted stem cell transplant. This chain links TRBV5-5 with TRBJ2-6; D not resolved. The TCR was taken from a male patient aged 2-15 years who had a stem cell transplant for acute lymphoblastic leukemia, so the T cells may come from the graft donor. CDR3 sequence: CASKTVSGANVLTF. CDR3 nucleotides: TGTGCCAGCAAGACTGTCTCTGGGGCCAACGTCCTGACTTTC.